A selection of T cell receptor beta chains follows, all from one sample in a study of T cells in Graves' hyperthyroidism and ophthalmopathy. MiXCR, applied by TCRdb to the multiplex PCR reads, yields one record per CDR3 protein. Altogether about 570,000 distinct CDR3 sequences are present, around 42% being singletons, with the ten largest covering about 20%. The specimen sequenced was peripheral blood or thyroid tissue (not recorded which). Every receptor here comes from an adult woman with Graves' disease, either hyperthyroidism or ophthalmopathy (not recorded which). CDR3s include the opening cysteine and the closing phenylalanine or tryptophan. D genes are given only for firm matches. Where a row states a size, it is once, few, many or the class of an expanded clone; other rows omit it.

D: TRBD2
size: -
V: TRBV7-9
J: TRBJ2-7
DNA: TGTGCCAGCACCGCGGGACTAGCGGGAGGGAGGTCCTACGAGCAGTACTTC
CDR3: CASTAGLAGGRSYEQYF

D: -
size: -
V: TRBV20-1
J: TRBJ1-5
DNA: TGCAGTGCTATTGGCGGAAATAGCAATCAGCCCCAGCATTTT
CDR3: CSAIGGNSNQPQHF

D: -
size: many
V: TRBV7-8
J: TRBJ2-7
DNA: TGTGCCAGCAGCTTCTTCGGCCTAGACACCTACGAGCAGTACTTC
CDR3: CASSFFGLDTYEQYF

D: TRBD1
size: -
V: TRBV29-1
J: TRBJ1-2
DNA: TGCAGCGCCAACAGGGGCACTAACTATGGCTACACCTTC
CDR3: CSANRGTNYGYTF

D: -
size: -
V: TRBV7-9
J: TRBJ2-7
DNA: TGTGCCAGCCGTGGGCCGGTTAACTACGAGCAGTACTTC
CDR3: CASRGPVNYEQYF

D: -
size: -
V: TRBV7-9
J: TRBJ2-1
DNA: TGTGCCAGCAGCCATGGGTACGAGAGGAGCTCCTACAATGAGCAGTTCTTC
CDR3: CASSHGYERSSYNEQFF

D: -
size: -
V: TRBV24-1
J: TRBJ2-7
DNA: TGTGCCACCAGTGACCCCGGCTCCTACGAGCAGTACTTC
CDR3: CATSDPGSYEQYF

D: -
size: -
V: TRBV7-2
J: TRBJ1-6
DNA: TGTGCCAGCACCCCGATGGGGGATTCACCCCTCCACTTT
CDR3: CASTPMGDSPLHF

D: TRBD1
size: -
V: TRBV25-1
J: TRBJ1-2
DNA: TGTGCCAGCAGTTTGGGACAGGGGGCTGATGGCTACACCTTC
CDR3: CASSLGQGADGYTF

D: -
size: few
V: TRBV10-3
J: TRBJ1-1
DNA: TGTGCCATCAGGCCGGGACAAGGGCACACTGAAGCTTTCTTT
CDR3: CAIRPGQGHTEAFF

D: -
size: few
V: TRBV6-4
J: TRBJ2-5
DNA: TGTGCCAGCAGCCAGAGTCCCCAAGAGACCCAGTACTTC
CDR3: CASSQSPQETQYF

D: TRBD1
size: many
V: TRBV20-1
J: TRBJ1-5
DNA: TGCAGTGCTAGAGACGGACAGGGACGGTGGCAGCCCCAGCATTTT
CDR3: CSARDGQGRWQPQHF

D: -
size: many
V: TRBV9
J: TRBJ2-2
DNA: TGTGCCAGCAGCCCCCGGACGGTTACCGGGGAGCTGTTTTTT
CDR3: CASSPRTVTGELFF

D: TRBD2
size: many
V: TRBV5-6
J: TRBJ2-7
DNA: TGTGCCAGCAGCTTAGAAGCGGGACCGATCTTGGAAAACGAGCAGTACTTC
CDR3: CASSLEAGPILENEQYF

D: -
size: -
V: TRBV9
J: TRBJ2-2
DNA: TGTGCCAGCAGCGGACCGCAGGGTAACACCGGGGAGCTGTTTTTT
CDR3: CASSGPQGNTGELFF

D: -
size: -
V: TRBV25-1
J: TRBJ2-5
DNA: TGTGCCAGCACCCGGGAACAAGAGACCCAGTACTTT
CDR3: CASTREQETQYF

D: TRBD1
size: -
V: TRBV20-1
J: TRBJ1-4
DNA: TGCAGTGCTGCCGGGACAGGGGCCACAATGCGTGAAAAACTGTTTTTT
CDR3: CSAAGTGATMREKLFF